The present TCR beta chain was sequenced within a study of OX40 agonist ivuxolimab in advanced cancers. Method: immunoSEQ multiplex PCR; TCRdb's copy keeps in-frame clones and lacks some. This repertoire shows around 80,000 clones, approximately 92% found once; its top ten account for over 6.5%. Trimming stripped 8 bases from V and 2 bases from J, with 9 bases between. The germline V gene has CDR1 SEHNR and CDR2 FQNEAQ (reference sequence). CDR3 length: 12 amino acids. The chain has TRBV7-9 and TRBJ2-5; D is unresolved. Sequenced material: CD4+ or CD8+ T cells sorted from blood, taken in a trial of the OX40 agonist ivuxolimab. This receptor was obtained from an adult with an advanced solid tumor such as melanoma, head and neck, liver or kidney cancer. The DNA for the CDR3 is TGTGCCAGCCAGTCATTTCAAGAGACCCAGTACTTC. Translated, it gives CASQSFQETQYF.